A selection of T cell receptor beta chains follows, all from one sample in a study of cytomegalovirus exposure and HLA in healthy donors. Sequenced by immunoSEQ multiplex PCR; TCRdb stores in-frame clones only, minus some. The data show more than 80,000 clones, more than 60% seen once. The sample comprised PBMCs. The receptors were gathered from a woman aged 50 to 60 in good health and CMV-seropositive. CDR3s include the opening cysteine and the closing phenylalanine or tryptophan. Each record gives: J gene, V gene, D gene, clone size, CDR3 protein, CDR3 DNA. D genes are given only for firm matches. Where a row states a size, it is once, few, many or the class of an expanded clone; other rows omit it.

J gene: TRBJ2-2
V gene: TRBV7-3
D gene: -
clone size: few
CDR3 protein: CASSLDWTGELFF
CDR3 DNA: TGTGCCAGCAGCCTTGACTGGACCGGGGAGCTGTTTTTT

J gene: TRBJ1-1
V gene: TRBV10-3
D gene: -
clone size: -
CDR3 protein: CATAFFDRMNTEAFF
CDR3 DNA: TGTGCCACCGCTTTTTTTGACAGGATGAACACTGAAGCTTTCTTT

J gene: TRBJ1-1
V gene: TRBV27
D gene: -
clone size: -
CDR3 protein: CASRFTGSSEAFF
CDR3 DNA: TGTGCCAGCAGATTTACAGGGAGCAGTGAAGCTTTCTTT

J gene: TRBJ2-5
V gene: TRBV27
D gene: TRBD2
clone size: -
CDR3 protein: CASSLLAGNQETQYF
CDR3 DNA: TGTGCCAGCAGTCTGTTAGCGGGGAACCAAGAGACCCAGTACTTC

J gene: TRBJ1-2
V gene: TRBV7-9
D gene: -
clone size: once
CDR3 protein: CASSFSINYGYTF
CDR3 DNA: TGTGCCAGCAGCTTTAGCATCAACTATGGCTACACCTTC

J gene: TRBJ1-1
V gene: TRBV13
D gene: -
clone size: -
CDR3 protein: CASSLIGATEAFF
CDR3 DNA: TGTGCCAGCAGCTTAATTGGGGCGACTGAAGCTTTCTTT

J gene: TRBJ1-2
V gene: TRBV7-8
D gene: -
clone size: -
CDR3 protein: CASSLARGANYGYTF
CDR3 DNA: TGTGCCAGCAGCTTAGCCAGGGGCGCCAACTATGGCTACACCTTC

J gene: TRBJ2-5
V gene: TRBV5-4
D gene: TRBD2
clone size: -
CDR3 protein: CASSSGTSGGDQETQYF
CDR3 DNA: TGTGCCAGCAGCTCCGGTACTAGCGGGGGCGACCAAGAGACCCAGTACTTC

J gene: TRBJ2-7
V gene: TRBV5-1
D gene: -
clone size: few
CDR3 protein: CASSSGTQNYF
CDR3 DNA: TGCGCCAGCAGCTCTGGGACACAGAATTACTTC

J gene: TRBJ1-1
V gene: TRBV6-5
D gene: TRBD1
clone size: -
CDR3 protein: CASTQGGENTEAFF
CDR3 DNA: TGTGCCAGCACCCAGGGGGGAGAAAACACTGAAGCTTTCTTT

J gene: TRBJ2-7
V gene: TRBV5-5
D gene: -
clone size: -
CDR3 protein: CASTLRGSSYEQYF
CDR3 DNA: TGTGCCAGTACCCTTAGAGGGAGCTCCTACGAGCAGTACTTC

J gene: TRBJ2-5
V gene: TRBV7-9
D gene: -
clone size: -
CDR3 protein: CASSFRQQETQYF
CDR3 DNA: TGTGCCAGCAGCTTCCGACAGCAAGAGACCCAGTACTTC

J gene: TRBJ1-1
V gene: TRBV11-2
D gene: -
clone size: -
CDR3 protein: CASRKMGGENTEAFF
CDR3 DNA: TGTGCCAGCAGAAAAATGGGGGGGGAGAACACTGAAGCTTTCTTT

J gene: TRBJ1-1
V gene: TRBV30
D gene: TRBD1
clone size: few
CDR3 protein: CAWTWQGVTEAFF
CDR3 DNA: TGTGCCTGGACATGGCAGGGGGTCACTGAAGCTTTCTTT

J gene: TRBJ1-5
V gene: TRBV28
D gene: -
clone size: -
CDR3 protein: CASSLGGAGGNQPQHF
CDR3 DNA: TGTGCCAGCAGTTTAGGGGGGGCGGGTGGCAATCAGCCCCAGCATTTT

J gene: TRBJ2-5
V gene: TRBV7-6
D gene: TRBD2
clone size: -
CDR3 protein: CASSLPHGTSGIHQETQYF
CDR3 DNA: TGTGCCAGCAGCTTACCTCACGGAACTAGCGGCATCCACCAAGAGACCCAGTACTTC

J gene: TRBJ2-3
V gene: TRBV5-3
D gene: TRBD2
clone size: -
CDR3 protein: CARSLRQRGLRTDTQYF
CDR3 DNA: TGTGCCAGAAGCTTGCGCCAGCGGGGGCTCCGCACAGATACGCAGTATTTT

J gene: TRBJ2-1
V gene: TRBV7-7
D gene: -
clone size: -
CDR3 protein: CASSLDAGPINEQFF
CDR3 DNA: TGTGCCAGCAGCTTAGATGCAGGGCCGATCAATGAGCAGTTCTTC

J gene: TRBJ1-6
V gene: TRBV7-9
D gene: -
clone size: -
CDR3 protein: CSSSLSTAFNSPLHF
CDR3 DNA: TGTTCCAGCAGCCTAAGCACTGCCTTTAATTCACCCCTCCACTTT

J gene: TRBJ1-2
V gene: TRBV19
D gene: TRBD1
clone size: -
CDR3 protein: CASSTRGQGHGYTF
CDR3 DNA: TGTGCCAGTAGTACGAGGGGACAGGGACATGGCTACACCTTC

J gene: TRBJ2-5
V gene: TRBV4-3
D gene: -
clone size: -
CDR3 protein: CASSQDRGREETQYF
CDR3 DNA: TGCGCCAGCAGCCAAGATAGAGGCAGGGAAGAGACCCAGTACTTC

J gene: TRBJ2-2
V gene: TRBV5-5
D gene: TRBD1
clone size: once
CDR3 protein: CASSLGDRGLGGELFF
CDR3 DNA: TGTGCCAGCAGCTTGGGGGACAGGGGGCTGGGCGGGGAGCTGTTTTTT

J gene: TRBJ1-6
V gene: TRBV18
D gene: -
clone size: once
CDR3 protein: CASSPDSNSPLHF
CDR3 DNA: TGTGCCAGCTCACCCGACAGCAATTCACCCCTCCACTTT

J gene: TRBJ2-3
V gene: TRBV14
D gene: -
clone size: -
CDR3 protein: CASSQEVAPGIDTQYF
CDR3 DNA: TGTGCCAGCAGCCAAGAAGTGGCCCCGGGGATAGATACGCAGTATTTT

J gene: TRBJ2-2
V gene: TRBV4-3
D gene: TRBD2
clone size: once
CDR3 protein: CASSQSLGGGTSNTGELFF
CDR3 DNA: TGCGCCAGCAGCCAATCCCTCGGGGGGGGGACATCGAACACCGGGGAGCTGTTTTTT

J gene: TRBJ2-2
V gene: TRBV7-6
D gene: TRBD1
clone size: -
CDR3 protein: CASSHRGAGTGELFF
CDR3 DNA: TGTGCCAGCAGCCACAGGGGAGCAGGCACCGGGGAGCTGTTTTTT

J gene: TRBJ2-1
V gene: TRBV29-1
D gene: TRBD2
clone size: -
CDR3 protein: CSVLAGGLGDEQFF
CDR3 DNA: TGCAGCGTGCTAGCGGGGGGGCTCGGCGATGAGCAGTTCTTC

J gene: TRBJ1-1
V gene: TRBV5-1
D gene: -
clone size: -
CDR3 protein: CASSFVHVPGKNTEAFF
CDR3 DNA: TGCGCCAGCAGCTTTGTACACGTCCCAGGGAAGAACACTGAAGCTTTCTTT

J gene: TRBJ1-5
V gene: TRBV2
D gene: TRBD1
clone size: -
CDR3 protein: CASSDTGTGTNQPQHF
CDR3 DNA: TGTGCCAGCAGTGACACGGGGACAGGAACCAATCAGCCCCAGCATTTT

J gene: TRBJ1-2
V gene: TRBV6-5
D gene: TRBD1
clone size: few
CDR3 protein: CASSYSTRGRAGYTF
CDR3 DNA: TGTGCCAGCAGTTACTCGACCAGGGGGCGCGCAGGCTACACCTTC

J gene: TRBJ1-5
V gene: TRBV16
D gene: TRBD1
clone size: -
CDR3 protein: CASSQSAGGGPLSNQPQHF
CDR3 DNA: TGTGCCAGCAGCCAATCCGCAGGGGGCGGCCCTCTTAGCAATCAGCCCCAGCATTTT

J gene: TRBJ1-2
V gene: TRBV19
D gene: -
clone size: few
CDR3 protein: CASSTRTANYGYTF
CDR3 DNA: TGTGCCAGTAGTACCAGGACAGCTAACTATGGCTACACCTTC

J gene: TRBJ1-4
V gene: TRBV5-1
D gene: TRBD1
clone size: few
CDR3 protein: CASTVDRGELFF
CDR3 DNA: TGCGCCAGCACCGTTGACAGGGGAGAACTGTTTTTT

J gene: TRBJ1-2
V gene: TRBV28
D gene: -
clone size: -
CDR3 protein: CASHRRGGAGGGYTF
CDR3 DNA: TGTGCCAGCCACCGAAGGGGGGGCGCTGGGGGGGGCTACACCTTC

J gene: TRBJ1-1
V gene: TRBV2
D gene: -
clone size: -
CDR3 protein: CASSEFVGQGGTEAFF
CDR3 DNA: TGTGCCAGCAGTGAGTTCGTAGGGCAGGGTGGCACTGAAGCTTTCTTT

J gene: TRBJ2-2
V gene: TRBV29-1
D gene: TRBD1
clone size: -
CDR3 protein: CSVGRTGGFGELFF
CDR3 DNA: TGCAGCGTTGGGCGGACAGGGGGTTTCGGGGAGCTGTTTTTT

J gene: TRBJ2-7
V gene: TRBV5-6
D gene: TRBD1
clone size: -
CDR3 protein: CASSLWDRYEQYF
CDR3 DNA: TGTGCCAGCAGCTTGTGGGACAGATACGAGCAGTACTTC

J gene: TRBJ2-1
V gene: TRBV30
D gene: -
clone size: -
CDR3 protein: CAWMGTDPNNNEQFF
CDR3 DNA: TGTGCCTGGATGGGTACAGACCCGAACAACAATGAGCAGTTCTTC

J gene: TRBJ2-7
V gene: TRBV5-1
D gene: -
clone size: -
CDR3 protein: CASSLAGNSYEQYF
CDR3 DNA: TGCGCCAGCAGCTTGGCGGGGAACTCCTACGAGCAGTACTTC

J gene: TRBJ1-2
V gene: TRBV7-9
D gene: TRBD1
clone size: -
CDR3 protein: CASSARGTGGDGYTF
CDR3 DNA: TGTGCCAGCAGCGCCCGTGGGACAGGGGGAGATGGCTACACCTTC

J gene: TRBJ2-5
V gene: TRBV18
D gene: TRBD2
clone size: -
CDR3 protein: CASSPPVGRGETQYF
CDR3 DNA: TGTGCCAGCTCACCACCGGTCGGGAGGGGAGAGACCCAGTACTTC

J gene: TRBJ1-1
V gene: TRBV25-1
D gene: -
clone size: -
CDR3 protein: CASSVTGENTEAFF
CDR3 DNA: TGTGCCAGCAGTGTTACAGGCGAGAACACTGAAGCTTTCTTT

J gene: TRBJ2-7
V gene: TRBV6-1
D gene: TRBD1
clone size: -
CDR3 protein: CASSELYDRGLNEQYF
CDR3 DNA: TGTGCCAGCAGTGAACTCTACGACAGGGGGCTTAACGAGCAGTACTTC

J gene: TRBJ2-3
V gene: TRBV20-1
D gene: -
clone size: once
CDR3 protein: CSARLTDPQYF
CDR3 DNA: TGCAGTGCTAGACTAACTGATCCGCAGTATTTT

J gene: TRBJ2-7
V gene: TRBV19
D gene: TRBD1
clone size: -
CDR3 protein: CASRESGTVAYEQYF
CDR3 DNA: TGTGCCAGTAGGGAATCCGGGACAGTAGCCTACGAGCAGTACTTC

J gene: TRBJ1-2
V gene: TRBV7-3
D gene: -
clone size: -
CDR3 protein: CASSFRAGNGYTF
CDR3 DNA: TGTGCCAGCAGCTTCCGGGCAGGGAACGGCTACACCTTC

J gene: TRBJ2-3
V gene: TRBV19
D gene: TRBD2
clone size: -
CDR3 protein: CASSTPAGVGQYF
CDR3 DNA: TGTGCCAGTAGTACACCGGCGGGGGTCGGGCAGTATTTT

J gene: TRBJ1-5
V gene: TRBV6-5
D gene: TRBD1
clone size: once
CDR3 protein: CASSTYRGSNQPQHF
CDR3 DNA: TGTGCCAGCAGTACATACAGGGGAAGCAATCAGCCCCAGCATTTT